The T cell receptor beta chain described here comes from a study of T-cell memory formation after mild COVID-19. V lost 6 bases to trimming and J lost 10 bases, with 22 bases between them. The CDR3 covers 14 residues. In germline, CDR1 is MDHEN, CDR2 SYDVKM. TCRalpha and TCRbeta libraries used 5'RACE with constant-segment primers and UMIs. Via MiXCR, TCRdb re-called the 5' RACE reads, giving one row per CDR3 protein. The sample includes under 250,000 distinct CDR3 sequences, around 8.8% seen only once; the top ten take 3.5%. This chain connects TRBV28 to TRBJ2-7, with D possibly TRBD2 on 7 matching bases. Material for sequencing was PBMCs or a T cell subset sorted from them (not recorded which). The receptor's source is a young man who had mild COVID-19 (a few samples of this study predate the infection). Cell type and time point are not known. The CDR3 sequence is CASRTAGAPTIQYV. CDR3 in DNA: TGTGCCAGCAGGACCGCGGGGGCCCCTACAATACAGTACGTC.